Listed below are T cell receptor beta chains from one sample, sequenced in a study of shared clonotypes between healthy human individuals. Profiling relied on immunoSEQ multiplex PCR, and the TCRdb table lists in-frame clones only, not all of them. The sample contains about 1 million clones, 65% to 75% of which appear only once. Sequences were obtained from memory CD4+ T cells sorted from blood. Source of these receptors: a man aged 18 to 30 in good health. Each CDR3 is given with its conserved first and last residue. A D gene is named only where the DNA matches it firmly. Some rows mark clone size as missing; the rest say once, few, many or name a class of expanded clone.

cdr3_nt,cdr3_aa,d_call,clone_size,v_call,j_call
TGTGCCAGCTGGCAGTGGTCGAAAGAGACCCAGTACTTC,CASWQWSKETQYF,-,once,TRBV2,TRBJ2-5
TGTGCCTGGAGTGTACGTGACGAGCAGTACTTC,CAWSVRDEQYF,-,-,TRBV30,TRBJ2-7
TGTGCCAGCAGCGTCAGGGGAAGTATGAGCACCGGGGAGCTGTTTTTT,CASSVRGSMSTGELFF,-,few,TRBV9,TRBJ2-2
TGCGCCAGCAGCTTGGGCGGGGGCCCCGGGGGCTACACCTTC,CASSLGGGPGGYTF,-,-,TRBV5-1,TRBJ1-2
TGTGCCACCAGCAGAGATAGTTTGCTAGCGGGCTCCTACGAGCAGTACTTC,CATSRDSLLAGSYEQYF,TRBD2,-,TRBV15,TRBJ2-7
TGTGCCAGCAGTCCTCGGCATTTT,CASSPRHF,-,-,TRBV28,TRBJ1-5
TGCGCCAGTTCGCTAGCGGGGTCCTACAATGAGCAGTTCTTC,CASSLAGSYNEQFF,TRBD2,-,TRBV5-1,TRBJ2-1
TGTGCCAGCAGCCCCGGGACCGGAACTGGAAACACCATATATTTT,CASSPGTGTGNTIYF,-,once,TRBV13,TRBJ1-3
TGTGCCAGCAGTGAATCCTTCGCAGGGAAAGCCGGGGAGCTGTTTTTT,CASSESFAGKAGELFF,-,-,TRBV6-1,TRBJ2-2
TGTGCCAGCAGCAAAACTCCGGGACAGGGCACAGATACGCAGTATTTT,CASSKTPGQGTDTQYF,-,-,TRBV21-1,TRBJ2-3
TGTGCCAGCGGGGGACAGGGGAACGAGCAGTACTTC,CASGGQGNEQYF,TRBD1,-,TRBV7-8,TRBJ2-7
TGCGCCAGCAGTTACCGGGGGCGGGAGACTGAAGCTTTCTTT,CASSYRGRETEAFF,-,once,TRBV23-1,TRBJ1-1
TGTGCCATCAGCTTGGGACAGGGCGGATCCTACGAGCAGTACTTC,CAISLGQGGSYEQYF,TRBD1,-,TRBV10-3,TRBJ2-7
TGCGCCAGCAGCCAAACGACAGGGGGTCACTATGGCTACACCTTC,CASSQTTGGHYGYTF,TRBD1,few,TRBV4-1,TRBJ1-2
TGTGCCACCAGCAGAGACCGGGACAGCCACTCACCCCTCCACTTT,CATSRDRDSHSPLHF,TRBD1,-,TRBV15,TRBJ1-6
TGTGCCAGCACCCCAAGGAGGACCGCCACTGAAGCTTTCTTT,CASTPRRTATEAFF,-,-,TRBV6-5,TRBJ1-1
TGTGCCAGCAGTTACCTCCCCGAGACAGAACAGAAGTACTTC,CASSYLPETEQKYF,-,once,TRBV6-5,TRBJ2-7
TGTGCCAGCAACTTACAGGGCCCCACTCTCACGGGTACGCAGTATTTT,CASNLQGPTLTGTQYF,-,-,TRBV28,TRBJ2-3
TGTGCCAGTAGTATAGAGGGACTAGCGGGAGTGGGGTCCTACAATGAGCAGTTCTTC,CASSIEGLAGVGSYNEQFF,TRBD2,-,TRBV19,TRBJ2-1